A single sample is the source of the 23 T cell receptor beta chains below, sequenced in a study of shared clonotypes between healthy human individuals. Sequencing used immunoSEQ multiplex PCR; TCRdb keeps in-frame clones, though not all of them. This sample has about 2.4 million clones, with approximately 93% found just once. The sequencing input was naive CD4+ T cells from PBMCs. Subset noted: CD45RA+ positively selected. These receptors were taken from a man between 18 and 35 years old in good health. Some clones in this sample may be carry-over from other donors' samples.

The chain couples TRBV7-2 to TRBJ2-3, with D possibly being TRBD1 or TRBD2 (5 bases each). The CDR3 has 14 amino acids. The germline V gene encodes CDR1 SGHTA and CDR2 FQGNSA. Trimming pared 5 bases from V and 2 bases from J, leaving 11 bases between. CDR3 bases: TGTGCCAGCAGCCGGGGACCCCACACAGATACGCAGTATTTT. Translated, it gives CASSRGPHTDTQYF. Together with reference TRBV7-2 and TRBJ2-3, the CDR3 gives the full variable domain: GAGVSQSPSNKVTEKGKDVELRCDPISGHTALYWYRQSLGQGLEFLIYFQGNSAPDKSGLPSDRFSAERTGGSVSTLTIQRTQQEDSAVYLCASSRGPHTDTQYFGPGTRLTVL.

The chain has TRBV5-4 and TRBJ1-3; the D is unclear. Germline values: CDR1 SGHNT, CDR2 YYREEE (reference sequence). The CDR3 consists of 15 residues. Trimming took 1 base from V and 7 from J, leaving 15 bases between them. DNA of the CDR3: TGTGCCAGCAGCTTGTCAATCGATATGAGGAACACCATATATTTT. It encodes CASSLSIDMRNTIYF.

This chain joins TRBV7-2 and TRBJ1-3; the D is unclear. The germline gives CDR1 SGHTA, CDR2 FQGNSA. The CDR3 is made up of 13 amino acids. V lost 5 bases and J 2 bases, leaving 7 bases between the germline ends. CDR3 sequence reads: CASSPQAGNTIYF. The CDR3 DNA reads TGTGCCAGCAGCCCCCAAGCTGGAAACACCATATATTTT.

This chain joins TRBV13 and TRBJ2-3, with 10 bases that match TRBD2. J was trimmed by 4 bases and V by 3 bases; bases with no gene match: 10. The germline V gene has CDR1 PRHDT and CDR2 FYEKMQ (reference sequence). The CDR3 is made up of 17 amino acids. The CDR3 here is CASSFSNLAGAPDTQYF. Here the CDR3 DNA reads TGTGCCAGCAGCTTCTCTAACCTAGCGGGAGCCCCAGATACGCAGTATTTT.

This rearrangement joins TRBV11-1 to TRBJ2-7; TRBD2 might be the D (5 bases). Germline CDR1 SGHAT, CDR2 FQDESV (reference sequence). With 5 bases removed from V and 3 bases from J, the gap between germline ends came to 14 bases. The CDR3 has 14 residues. CDR3: CASSIGLQSYEQYF. CDR3 bases: TGTGCCAGCAGCATCGGACTCCAAAGCTACGAGCAGTACTTC.

This clone showed up just once. The chain uses TRBV7-8 and TRBJ2-7; D is unclear. CDR3 length: 13 residues. The V gene lost 4 bases and the J gene lost 6 bases, with 13 bases spanning the gap. The V gene's germline CDR1 is SGHVS and CDR2 FQNEAQ. CDR3 sequence (DNA): TGTGCCAGCAGCTCCCCGTATTCGGGCGAGCAGTACTTC. Translated, it gives CASSSPYSGEQYF.

The V and J genes are TRBV6-1 and TRBJ1-5; 10 positions agree with TRBD1. The CDR3 runs 16 residues. Germline CDR1 MNHNS, CDR2 SASEGT. Trimming at V came to 1 base and at J to 7 bases, leaving 7 bases not matched to a gene. This CDR3 is CASSEGGQGSGQPQHF. DNA for the CDR3: TGTGCCAGCAGTGAAGGGGGACAGGGGAGCGGACAGCCCCAGCATTTT.

Only a few counts were recorded for this clone. The genes are TRBV2 and TRBJ2-2, with no clear D. Germline assignment: CDR1 SNHLY and CDR2 FYNNEI. This CDR3 region has 12 residues. The V gene lost 7 bases and the J gene lost 5 bases, with 8 bases spanning the gap. CDR3 DNA: TGTGCCAGCACCCAAGATACCGGGGAGCTGTTTTTT. Protein product: CASTQDTGELFF.

The V gene is TRBV18, the J gene TRBJ1-3; the D gene is possibly TRBD1 (5 bases). V was pared by 2 bases and J by 1 base, with 12 bases between. The CDR3 covers 16 residues. Germline CDR1 is KGHSH and CDR2 is LQKENI. CDR3 loop: CASSPIKTDSGNTIYF. As DNA, the CDR3 is TGTGCCAGCTCACCAATAAAGACAGATTCTGGAAACACCATATATTTT.

The J gene is TRBJ1-2, the V gene TRBV27, with D maybe TRBD1 (5 bases). This CDR3 is 12 amino acids long. V gave up 5 bases and J gave up 6 bases, with 10 bases separating them. The germline CDR1 and CDR2 sequences are MNHEY and SMNVEV (reference sequence). CDR3 sequence: CASSMGVDGYTF. In nucleotides, the CDR3 is TGTGCCAGCAGTATGGGGGTAGATGGCTACACCTTC.

The chain carries TRBV19 and TRBJ1-5, with 9 positions matching TRBD1. The CDR3 is 15 residues long. V lost 5 bases, J lost 6 bases, and 8 bases stayed unmatched. Looked up from germline, CDR1 is LNHDA and CDR2 is SQIVND (reference sequence). The DNA of the CDR3 is TGTGCCAGTAGTGTTGGACAGGGGTCGGGTCAGCCCCAGCATTTT. This translates into CASSVGQGSGQPQHF.

V usage is TRBV29-1 and J usage is TRBJ2-5; D gene uncertain. This CDR3 has 12 amino acids. Germline assignment: CDR1 SQVTM and CDR2 ANQGSEA. Trimming shortened V by 7 bases and J by 1 base, and 10 bases separated the two germline ends. This chain's CDR3 is CSAAEAQETQYF. CDR3 coding DNA: TGCAGCGCTGCAGAGGCCCAAGAGACCCAGTACTTC.

The chain carries TRBV15 and TRBJ1-4; D is uncertain. This CDR3 is built from 14 residues. V was clipped by 6 bases and J by 0 bases, with 8 bases between them. Germline loops: CDR1 LNHNV, CDR2 YYDKDF (reference sequence). Here the CDR3 reads CATSSRATNEKLFF. CDR3 bases: TGTGCCACCAGTTCGCGCGCAACTAATGAAAAACTGTTTTTT.

The chain couples TRBV4-2 to TRBJ2-5; D unclear. Germline values: CDR1 LGHNA, CDR2 YNFKEQ. Trimming shortened V by 5 bases and J by 4 bases, and 14 bases separated the two germline ends. CDR3 length: 14 residues. As DNA, the CDR3 is TGTGCCAGCAGCGATACAGCGAATATAGAGACCCAGTACTTC. As protein: CASSDTANIETQYF.

The chain joins TRBV28 to TRBJ1-1, with D possibly TRBD1 on 6 matching bases. The ends were cut back, 1 base at V and 3 bases at J, with 15 bases in the middle. CDR1 is MDHEN and CDR2 is SYDVKM in the germline V gene. The CDR3 extends over 16 amino acids. This CDR3 reads CASSLSPGGADTEAFF. The CDR3 nucleotides are TGTGCCAGCAGTTTATCGCCCGGGGGGGCAGACACTGAAGCTTTCTTT. The variable domain in full, completed from reference TRBV28 and TRBJ1-1, reads DVKVTQSSRYLVKRTGEKVFLECVQDMDHENMFWYRQDPGLGLRLIYFSYDVKMKEKGDIPEGYSVSREKKERFSLILESASTNQTSMYLCASSLSPGGADTEAFFGQGTRLTVV.

The sample holds one count of this clone. The rearrangement joins TRBV5-1 to TRBJ2-3, with TRBD1 matching 8 bases. V lost 4 bases to trimming and J lost 0 bases; unmatched junction nucleotides: 10. The CDR3 length is 17 residues. Germline V gene lookup returns CDR1 SGHRS and CDR2 YFSETQ. The CDR3 region is CASSGGIRTGSTDTQYF. The CDR3 nucleotides read TGCGCCAGCAGCGGGGGGATTAGGACAGGGAGCACAGATACGCAGTATTTT.

This sequence joins TRBV9 and TRBJ1-1; D may be TRBD1 (6 bases). The V gene lost 4 bases and the J gene lost 4 bases, with 14 bases spanning the gap. CDR3 length: 14 residues. Germline lookup yields CDR1 SGDLS and CDR2 YYNGEE. The DNA for the CDR3 is TGTGCCAGCAGCCAAAGGGGGTCGGGCACTGAAGCTTTCTTT. Protein sequence: CASSQRGSGTEAFF.

The gene calls are TRBV5-1 and TRBJ2-1; weak D call: TRBD2 (6 bases). Germline V gene lookup returns CDR1 SGHRS and CDR2 YFSETQ. The CDR3 runs to 15 residues. Trimming removed 0 bases from V and 0 bases from J, with 7 bases in between. The CDR3, as DNA: TGCGCCAGCAGCTTGGGACTAGTCTCCTACAATGAGCAGTTCTTC. It yields the protein CASSLGLVSYNEQFF.

The chain combines TRBV28 with TRBJ2-7, with 9 bases aligning to TRBD2. The CDR3 extends over 18 amino acids. From germline, CDR1 is MDHEN and CDR2 SYDVKM. J lost 2 bases, V lost 5 bases, and 16 bases had no gene match. DNA of the CDR3: TGTGCCAGCAGTCTACGGGAGGTAGCGGGAGTGTCCGCCTACGAGCAGTACTTC. Residues: CASSLREVAGVSAYEQYF.

The V call is TRBV7-9, the J call TRBJ2-3; perhaps D is TRBD1 or TRBD2 (6 bases each). The germline CDR1 and CDR2 sequences are SEHNR and FQNEAQ (reference sequence). The CDR3 extends over 16 amino acids. V gave up 3 bases and J gave up 2 bases, with 15 bases separating them. DNA of the CDR3: TGTGCCAGCAGCTTCCCGGAGGGGGGAAACACAGATACGCAGTATTTT. This sequence encodes CASSFPEGGNTDTQYF.

CDR3 sequence (DNA): TGTGCCAGCAGTCGGGGGGACAGGGCGACCGAGCAGTACTTC. This codes for CASSRGDRATEQYF. The rearrangement links TRBV6-1 to TRBJ2-7, with TRBD1 matching 9 bases. Losses at the gene ends were 5 bases for V and 6 bases for J; bases not matched to a gene: 8. Germline V gene sequence: CDR1 MNHNS, CDR2 SASEGT. CDR3 length equals 14 residues.

This clone was seen only once. For the CDR3, the DNA is TGTGCCAGCAGTGTAGGTGGATCAACTGGAAACACCATATATTTT. This codes for CASSVGGSTGNTIYF. This rearrangement joins TRBV2 to TRBJ1-3; D call uncertain. This CDR3 has 15 amino acids. V lost 4 bases, J lost 2 bases, and 12 bases lay in between. The germline gives CDR1 SNHLY, CDR2 FYNNEI.

This chain uses TRBV2 with TRBJ2-7, with TRBD1 matching over 9 bases. The junction had 7 bases not matched to a gene; V was cut back by 6 bases and J by 7 bases. CDR3 length: 13 amino acids. Germline CDR1 is SNHLY and CDR2 is FYNNEI. CDR3 protein: CASSTGGAGEQYF. For the CDR3, the DNA is TGTGCCAGCAGCACAGGGGGCGCGGGGGAGCAGTACTTC.